Following are 9 T cell receptor beta chains from one sample sequenced in a study of T cell repertoires in cytomegalovirus infection. The antigens these receptors bind are not known. A single record per CDR3 protein comes from TCRdb applying MiXCR to the reads. The table has approximately 1,000,000 distinct CDR3 sequences, approximately 31% seen once. The input for sequencing was cultured CD8+ T cells from PBMCs, taken from culture after CMV antigen stimulation. These receptors all stem from a human donor in good health (CMV status not recorded). Some clones in this sample may be carry-over from other donors' samples.

This clonotype was seen a few times. The chain recombines TRBV6-5 with TRBJ2-3, with 12 bases aligning to TRBD1. Unmatched junction bases numbered 3, after V lost 0 bases and J lost 5 bases. CDR3 size: 16 residues. Germline V gene sequence: CDR1 MNHEY, CDR2 SVGAGI. CDR3: CASSYSRDRGRDTQYF. DNA of the CDR3: TGTGCCAGCAGTTACTCGAGGGACAGGGGGCGAGATACGCAGTATTTT.

As for this clonotype: The junction shows a germline mismatch at one end, possibly a read error. The chain carries TRBV5-3 and TRBJ1-1; D uncertain. TRBV5-3 is identified as an open reading frame with a role that is uncertain. The CDR3 is 14 amino acids. The CDR3 sequence: CASSLWWANTEAFF. CDR3 in DNA: TGTGCCAGCAGCTTGTGGTGGGCCAACACTGAAGCTTTCTTT.

Details on this clonotype: This may be a read error: a much more frequent sequence differs by one nucleotide. V is TRBV7-8 and J is TRBJ1-2, with D tentatively TRBD1 (6 bases). Trimming removed 1 base at V and 8 bases at J, with 23 bases between. CDR1 is SGHVS and CDR2 is FQNEAQ in the germline V gene. The CDR3 contains 17 residues. As DNA, the CDR3 is TGTGCCAGCAGCTTAGTCCCCGGGGGGACACCCGGTGGAGGCTACACCTTC. The encoded protein is CASSLVPGGTPGGGYTF.

The chain links TRBV19 to TRBJ2-1, with D unclear. Per the germline V gene, CDR1 is LNHDA and CDR2 is SQIVND (reference sequence). The CDR3 spans 16 residues. V was clipped by 4 bases and J by 0 bases, with 13 bases between them. This CDR3 is CASSTLLLSSYNEQFF. In DNA form, the CDR3 reads TGTGCCAGTAGTACCCTCCTGCTAAGCTCCTACAATGAGCAGTTCTTC.

The V and J genes are TRBV7-9 and TRBJ1-3, with D uncertain. V lost 6 bases and J lost 5, with 8 bases in between. CDR1 SEHNR and CDR2 FQNEAQ come from the germline V gene (reference sequence). This CDR3 has 12 amino acids. CDR3 sequence reads: CASSAARNTIYF. DNA of the CDR3: TGTGCCAGCAGTGCCGCTCGAAACACCATATATTTT.

This chain uses TRBV27 with TRBJ1-1; 10 positions match TRBD1. V lost 4 bases and J lost 0; bases outside the gene matches: 8. Germline V gene sequence: CDR1 MNHEY, CDR2 SMNVEV (reference sequence). This CDR3 has 17 amino acids. The CDR3: CASSSRTGGYMNTEAFF. In DNA form, the CDR3 reads TGTGCCAGCAGTTCCAGGACAGGGGGGTACATGAACACTGAAGCTTTCTTT.

The chain uses TRBV6-5 and TRBJ2-3, with 11 bases matching TRBD2. The CDR3 length is 17 residues. The germline gives CDR1 MNHEY, CDR2 SVGAGI. Trimming at V came to 2 bases and at J to 3 bases, leaving 7 bases not matched to a gene. The CDR3 region is CASSYSLAGGPTDTQYF. For the CDR3, the DNA is TGTGCCAGCAGTTACAGCTTAGCGGGGGGGCCTACAGATACGCAGTATTTT.

The chain uses TRBV12-3 or TRBV12-4 and TRBJ1-4; D is uncertain. The CDR3 covers 14 residues. V was pared by 1 base and J by 1 base, with 4 bases between. CDR3 in DNA: TGTGCCAGCAGTTTAGTAGTAACTAATGAAAAACTGTTTTTT. This sequence encodes CASSLVVTNEKLFF.

This clonotype was seen ten or more times. This chain uses TRBV7-2 with TRBJ2-1; the match to TRBD2 covers 7 bases. Germline trimming cut 5 bases from V and 5 bases from J; bases unmatched to any gene: 24. Per germline, CDR1 SGHTA and CDR2 FQGNSA. This CDR3 has 20 amino acids. CDR3 nucleotide sequence: TGTGCCAGCAGCCTCAAACTGGGTGGTCGAGCGGGGAGCCTAAACAATGAGCAGTTCTTC. It codes for CASSLKLGGRAGSLNNEQFF.